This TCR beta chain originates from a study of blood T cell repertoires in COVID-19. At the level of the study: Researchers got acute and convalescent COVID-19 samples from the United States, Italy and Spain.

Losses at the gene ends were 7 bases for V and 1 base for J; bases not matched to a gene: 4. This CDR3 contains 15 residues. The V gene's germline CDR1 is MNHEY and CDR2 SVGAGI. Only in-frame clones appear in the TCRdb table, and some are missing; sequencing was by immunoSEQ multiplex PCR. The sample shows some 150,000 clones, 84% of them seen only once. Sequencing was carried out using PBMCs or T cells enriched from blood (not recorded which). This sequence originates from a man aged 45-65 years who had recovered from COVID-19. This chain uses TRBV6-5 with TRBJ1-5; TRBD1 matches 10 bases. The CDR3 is CASTRTGGSNQPQHF. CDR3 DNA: TGTGCCAGCACTCGGACAGGGGGGAGCAATCAGCCCCAGCATTTT.